This TCR beta chain came from a study of blood T cell repertoires in COVID-19. Overall study context: The United States, Italy and Spain supplied acute and convalescent COVID-19 samples. Sources were T cells, B-cell-depleted T cells, or PBMCs; the material itself was cDNA or gDNA.

Original data processing: Amplification of reference gene primers provided the estimated nucleated cell counts. The assay was immunoSEQ multiplex PCR, and TCRdb's table has in-frame clones only and misses some. The V and J calls and clone size come from that table; D and trimming were worked out from the DNA. In the table there are 90,000 to 150,000 clones, more than 70% of which are singletons. The germline gives CDR1 LNHDA, CDR2 SQIVND (reference sequence). Unmatched junction bases numbered 9, after V lost 5 bases and J lost 4 bases. The CDR3 is made up of 15 amino acids. The receptor comes from a human donor in a cohort sampled during active COVID-19. This chain uses TRBV19 with TRBJ2-7, with 9 bases that match TRBD1. The sample comprised peripheral blood. Here the CDR3 DNA reads TGTGCCAGTAGTCTGACGGGGACAGGGTTTTACGAGCAGTACTTC. Protein sequence: CASSLTGTGFYEQYF.